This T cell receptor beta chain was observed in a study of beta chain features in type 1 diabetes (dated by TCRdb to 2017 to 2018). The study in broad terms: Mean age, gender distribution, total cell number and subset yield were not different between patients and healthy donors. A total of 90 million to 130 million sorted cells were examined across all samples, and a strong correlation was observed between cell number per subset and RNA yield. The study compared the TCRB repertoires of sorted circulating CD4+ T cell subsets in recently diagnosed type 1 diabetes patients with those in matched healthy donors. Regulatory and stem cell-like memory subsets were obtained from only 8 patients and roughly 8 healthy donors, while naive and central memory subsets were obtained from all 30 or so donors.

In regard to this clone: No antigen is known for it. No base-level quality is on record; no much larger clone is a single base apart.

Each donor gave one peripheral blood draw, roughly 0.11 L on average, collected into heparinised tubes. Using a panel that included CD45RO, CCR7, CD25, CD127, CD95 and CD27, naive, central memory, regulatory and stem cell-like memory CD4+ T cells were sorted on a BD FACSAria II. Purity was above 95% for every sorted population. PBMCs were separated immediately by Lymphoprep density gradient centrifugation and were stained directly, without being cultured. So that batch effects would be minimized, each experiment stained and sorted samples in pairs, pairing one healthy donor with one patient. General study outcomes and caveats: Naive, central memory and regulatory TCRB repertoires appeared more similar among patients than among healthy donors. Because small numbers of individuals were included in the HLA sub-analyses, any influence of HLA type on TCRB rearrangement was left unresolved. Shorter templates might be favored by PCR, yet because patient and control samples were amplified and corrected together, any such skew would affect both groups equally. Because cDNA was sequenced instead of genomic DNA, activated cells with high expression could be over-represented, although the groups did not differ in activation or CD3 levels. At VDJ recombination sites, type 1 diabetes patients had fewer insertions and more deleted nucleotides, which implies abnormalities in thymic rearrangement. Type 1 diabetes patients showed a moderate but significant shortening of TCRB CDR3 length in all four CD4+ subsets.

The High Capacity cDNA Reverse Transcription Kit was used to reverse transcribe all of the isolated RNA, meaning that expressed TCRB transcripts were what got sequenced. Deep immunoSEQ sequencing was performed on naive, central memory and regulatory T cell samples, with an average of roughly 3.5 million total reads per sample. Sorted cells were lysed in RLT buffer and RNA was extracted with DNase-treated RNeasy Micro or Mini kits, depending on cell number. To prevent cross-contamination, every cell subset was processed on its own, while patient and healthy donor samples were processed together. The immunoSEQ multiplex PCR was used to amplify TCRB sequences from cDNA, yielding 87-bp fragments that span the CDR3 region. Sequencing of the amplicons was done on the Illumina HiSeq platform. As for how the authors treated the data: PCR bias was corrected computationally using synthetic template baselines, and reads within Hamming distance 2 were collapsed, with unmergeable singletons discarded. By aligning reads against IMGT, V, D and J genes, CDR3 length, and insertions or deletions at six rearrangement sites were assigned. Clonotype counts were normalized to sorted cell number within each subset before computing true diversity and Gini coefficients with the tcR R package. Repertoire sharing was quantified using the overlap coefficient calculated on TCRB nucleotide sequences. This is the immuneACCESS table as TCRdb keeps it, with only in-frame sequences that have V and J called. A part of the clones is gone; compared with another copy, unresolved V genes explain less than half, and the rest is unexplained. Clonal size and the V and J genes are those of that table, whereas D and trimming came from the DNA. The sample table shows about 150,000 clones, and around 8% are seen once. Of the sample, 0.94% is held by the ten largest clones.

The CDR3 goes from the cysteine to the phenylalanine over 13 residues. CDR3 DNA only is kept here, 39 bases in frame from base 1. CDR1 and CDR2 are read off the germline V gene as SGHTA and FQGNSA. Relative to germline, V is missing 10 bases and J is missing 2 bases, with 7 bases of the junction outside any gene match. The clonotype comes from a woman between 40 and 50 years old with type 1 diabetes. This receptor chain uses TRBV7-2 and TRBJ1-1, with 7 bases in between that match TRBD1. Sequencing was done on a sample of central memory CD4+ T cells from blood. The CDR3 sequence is CATSTGINTEAFF. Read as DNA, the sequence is TGTGCCACATCGACAGGGATAAACACTGAAGCTTTCTTT. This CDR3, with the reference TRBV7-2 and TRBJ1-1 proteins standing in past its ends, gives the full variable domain GAGVSQSPSNKVTEKGKDVELRCDPISGHTALYWYRQSLGQGLEFLIYFQGNSAPDKSGLPSDRFSAERTGGSVSTLTIQRTQQEDSAVYLCATSTGINTEAFFGQGTRLTVV.